The T cell receptor beta chain described here comes from a study of neurological immune-mediated disorders (dated by TCRdb to about 2019). About the study as a whole: Peripheral blood TCR-beta repertoires from HTLV-I-associated myelopathy (HAM/TSP) patients, multiple sclerosis patients and healthy controls were compared by UMI-based sequencing. Alongside PBMC samples, the set of more than 80 TCR-beta libraries contained longitudinal samples, technical triplicates, and paired CD4+ and CD8+ T-cell subsets that had been sorted. Longitudinal HAM/TSP and healthy donors had 3 time-points each (roughly 3-40 month intervals). The cohort comprised about 68 subjects: around 15 HAM/TSP patients, 34 multiple sclerosis patients and approximately 20 healthy controls.

cDNA was synthesized by template-switch 5'RACE using a primer carrying a 10-nucleotide random unique molecular identifier by which each TCR transcript was tagged. Every sequencing run yielded over 200 million TCR-beta sequences covering 15-18 subjects. The RNeasy kit was used for extraction of total RNA. TCR-beta VDJ regions were amplified with primers for the TCR constant region and the 5'RACE anchor, using the KAPA Real-time Library Amplification kit. Sample indexes and Illumina adaptors were added in a first PCR, and a second PCR then increased library yield. The roughly 650 bp TCR product was size-selected on a 2% E-gel SizeSelection system after Ampure bead purification. Before pooling, libraries had their quality checked on a Bioanalyzer, their concentration measured with Qubit, and their quantity determined with the Kapa Library Quantification kit. An Illumina HiSeq 2500 was used to sequence the libraries paired-end at 2 x 150 bp. To increase sequence diversity, about 23-30% phiX was spiked into each library pool. As for the original processing: The UMI-based MiGEC pipeline processed quality-filtered reads and removed over 80% of raw TCR sequences during error correction. IMGT germline references were used for alignment of VDJ genes, and clonotypes were defined by a unique CDR3 amino acid sequence together with V-J genes. Clonal expansion, Shannon diversity, and CDR3 relatedness (CalcPairwiseDistances, ClusterSamples) were evaluated with VDJtools, and phylogenetic trees were built with CLCbio workbench. Clones with at least 8 unique UMIs were defined as expanded, with this threshold being based on coefficient-of-variation modelling across technical triplicates. The raw public reads went through TCRdb reprocessing: fastp at Q25, MiXCR clone calling, in-frame beta chains kept. Entries that share a CDR3 protein sequence are merged under the most common genes and DNA. The V and J calls, along with clone size, are taken from TCRdb and not from the paper's own processing. This sample is represented by about 99,000 distinct CDR3 sequences; 10% to 13% of them were singletons. The ten top clones hold approximately 3.1% of the sample.

The sample's time point label is to be understood as: longitudinal time-point 3. Libraries from unsorted PBMCs were made from 2 million PBMCs kept in RNAlater at -80 degrees C until RNA extraction. Peripheral blood was subjected to Ficoll-Hypaque density gradient centrifugation to isolate PBMCs, which were then cryopreserved in liquid nitrogen. The germline V gene (reference sequence) supplies CDR1 DFQATT and CDR2 SNEGSKA. Spanning cysteine to phenylalanine, the CDR3 consists of 14 amino acids. The DNA shown is the 42-base CDR3, in frame from base 1. V lost 6 bases and J lost 0 bases; the stretch between them is 12 bases long. Findings and caveats that apply to the study as a whole: No identical CDR3 amino acid sequences were shared among expanded clones across subjects, suggesting private TCR-beta repertoires in all groups. TCR clonal expansion was greatest in HAM/TSP patients and smallest in MS patients, who ranked below even healthy controls.

This clonotype was counted at least ten times. Its antigen has not been determined. The input lacks base qualities; no much larger clone sits a single base away. The material sequenced was PBMCs. This sequence was found in a female donor with HTLV-1-associated myelopathy (HAM/TSP). The rearrangement joined TRBV20-1 to TRBJ2-1, with TRBD2 as a weak D call on 5 bases. The CDR3 in this case is CSAPTIFSYNEQFF. The sequenced DNA: TGCAGTGCCCCGACTATCTTCTCCTACAATGAGCAGTTCTTC.